These 15 T cell receptor beta chains were all obtained from the same sample, sequenced in a study of CD4 T cell repertoires in COVID-19. TCRdb keeps only in-frame clones here, not all; method: immunoSEQ multiplex PCR. The sample lists about 75,000 clones; under 90% were seen once. The specimen was CD4+ T cells from peripheral blood, collected after recovery from COVID-19. The receptors were sampled from a human donor who had COVID-19.

J is TRBJ1-2 and V is TRBV5-4; D remains unclear. CDR3 length: 14 residues. The V end was cut by 0 bases, the J end by 6 bases, with 12 bases between. In germline, CDR1 is SGHNT, CDR2 YYREEE (reference sequence). This chain's CDR3 is CASSLEQLLHGYTF. The CDR3 coding sequence is TGTGCCAGCAGCTTGGAACAGCTGTTACATGGCTACACCTTC.

The V call is TRBV7-8, the J call TRBJ1-2, with 7 bases matching TRBD1. This CDR3 contains 15 residues. The V and J ends lost 5 bases and 4 bases, in that order; junction bases with no gene match: 10. Germline V gene data show CDR1 as SGHVS and CDR2 as FQNEAQ. CDR3 DNA sequence: TGTGCCAGCAGCCAACGAAGACAGGGCCCCTATGGCTACACCTTC. This sequence encodes CASSQRRQGPYGYTF.

The V and J genes are TRBV19 and TRBJ1-6; 8 nucleotides match TRBD1. The CDR3 has 15 amino acids. Germline values: CDR1 LNHDA, CDR2 SQIVND (reference sequence). The V segment lost 5 bases and the J segment 7 bases; nucleotides outside the gene matches: 7. CDR3 DNA: TGTGCCAGTAGTCCGGACAGGGCGGGGAATTCACCCCTCCACTTT. Encoded protein: CASSPDRAGNSPLHF.

The chain is built from TRBV5-1 and TRBJ1-2; the match to TRBD1 covers 9 bases. Germline loops: CDR1 SGHRS, CDR2 YFSETQ. The CDR3 length is 15 residues. The V gene end was trimmed by 2 bases and the J gene end by 7 bases; junction bases not matched to a gene: 9. CDR3 in DNA: TGCGCCAGCAGCTTCCGGGACAGGGATGCGGGTGGCTACACCTTC. It specifies CASSFRDRDAGGYTF.

This chain joins TRBV12-3 or TRBV12-4 and TRBJ1-3; D is ambiguous. This CDR3 comprises 13 residues. The V gene lost 9 bases and the J gene lost 0 bases, with 9 bases spanning the gap. Written as DNA, the CDR3 is TGTGCCAGACGGGTTAGCTCTGGAAACACCATATATTTT. Translating it yields CARRVSSGNTIYF.

The chain uses TRBV2 and TRBJ2-7; D gene ambiguous. The V end was cut by 5 bases, the J end by 7 bases, with 9 bases between. Germline V gene lookup returns CDR1 SNHLY and CDR2 FYNNEI. The CDR3 runs to 11 residues. In DNA, the CDR3 is TGTGCCAGCAGTTATACGAAAGAGCAGTACTTC. It specifies CASSYTKEQYF.

Turning to this clone: At one end, the junction sequence differs from germline, possibly due to a read error. The chain carries TRBV6-5 and TRBJ1-1; tentative D call: TRBD1 (5 bases). The CDR3 is made up of 14 amino acids. CDR1 and CDR2 from the germline V gene are MNHEY and SVGAGI. In DNA, the CDR3 is TGTGCCAGCAGCTACTGGGGCCAGGTCACTGAAGCTTTCTTT. As protein: CASSYWGQVTEAFF.

The gene calls are TRBV19 and TRBJ1-2, with a possible D match to TRBD1 (6 bases). The V end lost 4 bases, the J end lost 0 bases, and 15 bases lay between the germline ends. Germline loops: CDR1 LNHDA, CDR2 SQIVND (reference sequence). The CDR3 consists of 16 residues. The DNA of the CDR3 is TGTGCCAGTAGTAGGGGGCCGGACAACGCTAACTATGGCTACACCTTC. It is translated as CASSRGPDNANYGYTF.

This clone was observed a few times. The rearrangement links TRBV2 to TRBJ1-2; 8 bases are a match to TRBD1. The J segment lost 7 bases and the V segment lost 4 bases, leaving 2 bases of the junction unmatched. The CDR3 spans 12 residues. The germline V gene encodes CDR1 SNHLY and CDR2 FYNNEI. The CDR3 loop reads CASSGQGFGYTF. The CDR3 DNA sequence: TGTGCCAGCAGTGGACAGGGGTTTGGCTACACCTTC.

This chain joins TRBV20-1 and TRBJ1-5; possible D gene TRBD1, 5 bases. V was pared by 3 bases and J by 5 bases, with 11 bases between. There are 13 residues in the CDR3. The V gene's germline CDR1 is DFQATT and CDR2 SNEGSKA (reference sequence). CDR3 in DNA: TGCAGTGCTAGTCCCGGGGACTATCAGCCCCAGCATTTT. Encoded protein: CSASPGDYQPQHF.

The CDR3 DNA reads as TGTGCCAGCGGGACTAGCGGGGGGTGGAATGAGCAGTTCTTC. Translated: CASGTSGGWNEQFF. The J gene is TRBJ2-1, the V gene TRBV9; 15 bases align to TRBD2. Looked up from germline, CDR1 is SGDLS and CDR2 is YYNGEE. The J segment lost 7 bases and the V segment lost 7 bases, leaving 3 bases of the junction unmatched. The CDR3 loop spans 14 amino acids.

The V call is TRBV7-2, the J call TRBJ2-5, with TRBD2 matching over 10 bases. V trimming: 2 bases; J trimming: 5 bases; junction bases outside the gene matches: 5. The germline V gene has CDR1 SGHTA and CDR2 FQGNSA. There are 15 residues in the CDR3. The DNA for the CDR3 is TGTGCCAGCAGCTTAAACGGACTAGCGGCGGAGACCCAGTACTTC. It yields the protein CASSLNGLAAETQYF. Full variable domain (missing parts from reference TRBV7-2 and TRBJ2-5): GAGVSQSPSNKVTEKGKDVELRCDPISGHTALYWYRQSLGQGLEFLIYFQGNSAPDKSGLPSDRFSAERTGGSVSTLTIQRTQQEDSAVYLCASSLNGLAAETQYFGPGTRLLVL.

The J gene is TRBJ1-2, the V gene TRBV6-5; D is perhaps TRBD1 (5 bases). Trimming pared 4 bases from V and 5 bases from J, leaving 17 bases between. Germline-derived CDR1 and CDR2 are MNHEY and SVGAGI. The CDR3 is 15 amino acids. The CDR3 DNA follows: TGTGCCAGCAGTTCCAGGACGGAGGGGTCGTATGGCTACACCTTC. The encoded protein is CASSSRTEGSYGYTF.

The rearrangement joins TRBV3-1 (or the pseudogene TRBV3-2) to TRBJ2-7; D is undetermined. Trimming cost V 1 base and J 6 bases, with 10 bases left between them. Germline V gives CDR1 LGHDT, CDR2 YNNKEL (reference sequence). This CDR3 has 13 residues. The CDR3 sequence is CASSQVRSSEQYF. In nucleotides, the CDR3 is TGTGCCAGCAGCCAAGTGAGGTCGTCCGAGCAGTACTTC.

The chain recombines TRBV7-8 with TRBJ1-2; maybe TRBD1 (6 bases). This CDR3 has 18 residues. The V and J ends lost 3 bases and 0 bases respectively, with 20 bases between them. In germline, CDR1 is SGHVS, CDR2 FQNEAQ. CDR3 amino acids: CASSFVRDTELTNYGYTF. The CDR3 nucleotides read TGTGCCAGCAGCTTCGTCCGGGACACGGAGCTTACTAACTATGGCTACACCTTC.